This TCR beta chain derives from a study of blood T cell repertoires in COVID-19. TCRdb keeps only in-frame clones here, not all; method: immunoSEQ multiplex PCR. The profile shows roughly 150,000 clones, around 80% of them singletons. This clone was recorded only once. Trimming pared 5 bases from V and 7 bases from J, leaving 9 bases between. The CDR3 loop spans 11 amino acids. This rearrangement joins TRBV12-3 or TRBV12-4 to TRBJ2-7, with D hard to call. Sequenced sample: peripheral blood. The receptor's source is an elderly woman with acute or convalescent COVID-19. The CDR3 DNA reads as TGTGCCAGCAGTCGGGTTGGGGAGCAGTACTTC. Its translation is CASSRVGEQYF.